Below, one T cell receptor beta chain is given with its context. Its antigen is currently not known. No qualities accompany the bases; no much larger clone lies one base away. Participants were included only if at least one PBMC sample before ART initiation and at least two post-ART samples were available. Every participant with HIV received treatment in the United States of America. Before DNA extraction, cryopreserved samples of roughly 0.95-10 million PBMC were thawed and washed. At the time of the earliest PBMC sample, participants with HIV were aged between roughly 23 and 60 years. Each participant contributed PBMC samples from 1-4 timepoints before ART initiation and 2-8 timepoints after ART initiation, with a median of 7 samples. For every participant, serial HIV viral load, CD4+ T-cell count, ART history and demographic data were obtained. A Qiagen kit on a QIAcube was used to extract genomic DNA from unsorted PBMC, with samples processed in batches of 12.

The record originates from a study of long-term antiretroviral therapy in people with HIV (dated by TCRdb to between 2021 and 2024). In terms of the full investigation: Collection of the earliest samples took place about a decade ahead of the 2015 WHO recommendation for immediate ART, at a time when ART was typically delayed until CD4 counts fell. No cross-contamination during QIAcube processing was seen in test extractions of a monoclonal T-cell line run alongside 25 to 35 polyclonal samples. This retrospective serial study examined whether starting ART and sustained HIV suppression were associated with changes in the composition and diversity of the TRB repertoire in peripheral blood. The cohort contributed 150 to 200 cryopreserved PBMC samples from fewer than 35 adults with confirmed HIV infection, collected serially over a mean of approximately 6 years (range 1-12). About 35% of the 30 participants with HIV were female.

On the study overall, not on this receptor specifically: Narrower CDR3 length ranges were observed in HIV repertoires than in controls, and an antigen-experienced repertoire with only a slight naive shift after ART was suggested by the network structure. Since PBMC availability was limited, sequencing covered only the TCR beta chain, with no alpha chain pairing. Samples dated from the mid-2000s to the late 2010s, and the ART regimens used may be less effective than current ones. Expanded TRB clones identified before ART initiation dominated the repertoire across all time points, though the dominance fluctuated and decreased in many PLHIV after ART. No data were available on ART adherence, viral resistance or therapy changes, limiting inferences about post-ART repertoire changes. A significant increase in TRB diversity was found to be associated with ART initiation, although TRB diversity was observed to remain significantly below that of transplant donor controls even after long-term ART. Unsorted PBMC were profiled instead of sorted CD4+ and CD8+ T cells because pre-ART samples had limited cell numbers.

Trimming at the junction amounts to 4 bases on V and 0 bases on J, and the germline ends lie 13 bases apart. From a lookup of the germline V gene, CDR1 and CDR2 are SGHRS and YFSETQ. The CDR3 has 15 amino acids, counting the end cysteine and phenylalanine. Only the CDR3 part of the read is kept: 45 bases, read in frame from the first base. The immunoSEQ hsTCRB v3.0 assay was used at survey level resolution to sequence the TRB variable region. The targeted TRB sequencing depth was about 40,000-55,000 T-cell genomes per sample. Pooled TRB libraries were sequenced on an Illumina MiSeq with a v3 150-cycle kit. Per the original workflow: Repertoire analysis was performed in R inside a reproducible Nextflow workflow that covered QC, data transformation and analysis. LymphoSeq2, an R package for exploring AIRR-Seq data, was used to implement custom analyses. Four samples that yielded fewer than 5000 total TRB sequences were excluded, so that 188 HIV repertoires were analyzed. Of the approximately 190 retained HIV repertoires, about 60 were collected before and roughly 130 after ART initiation. Repertoires were downsampled to 5000 TRB nucleotide sequences, with summary statistics averaged over 100 downsampling iterations. The analysis kept only TRB sequences whose CDR3 regions were at least seven amino acids long. Diversity was measured with a Shannon entropy-derived clonality score and the Gini coefficient. In the repertoire networks, any two of the top 5000 CDR3 amino acid sequences were linked whenever the two sequences differed by an edit distance of one. For TRB CDR3 amino acid sequences, antigen specificity groups and MHC restriction were predicted with GLIPH2. To flag known associations with CMV, EBV, HIV or tissue antigens, CDR3 amino acid sequences were compared against VDJdb and McPAS-TCR. Pre-ART, post-ART and control groups were compared with Wilcoxon signed-rank tests and Holm-Bonferroni correction. The clones in this table, taken by TCRdb from immuneACCESS, are in-frame only. Not every clone is retained; where verified, under half of the shortfall comes from an unresolved V gene, and the cause of the rest is unknown. The V and J calls and clone size were taken over from that table, and D and trimming were inferred from the DNA. The sample table holds about 28,000 clones, of which 84% were seen once. The ten largest clones take up about 6.6% of the sample.

The specimen comprised unsorted PBMCs, sampled 0.4 years after starting antiretroviral therapy. The chain was built from TRBV5-1 and TRBJ1-1; perhaps TRBD1 is the D gene, with 6 bases matching. The TCR comes from a man aged 18 to 29 with HIV. The sequenced DNA: TGCGCCAGCAGCCCTGGGGGGGCCATGAACACTGAAGCTTTCTTT. Its product reads: CASSPGGAMNTEAFF.